Included here is one T cell receptor (beta chain) sequence, with context. This CDR3 has 16 amino acids. V was trimmed by 6 bases and J by 2 bases, leaving 17 bases between them. CDR1 is MNHEY, CDR2 SVGAGI, per germline. The sample belongs to a study of T and B cells in COVID-19 patients. Each TRB amplification used about 220-500 ng of genomic DNA from blood. BIOMED2 TRB-A/B primer pools were used in multiplex TRB PCR. Each CDR3 protein gets one entry after TCRdb re-called the multiplex PCR reads with MiXCR. The data show about 7,200 distinct CDR3 sequences, with roughly a third seen just once and roughly a quarter held by the top ten.

This TCR derives from a human donor who had recovered from COVID-19. This sequence joins TRBV6-5 and TRBJ1-3, with D perhaps TRBD1 (5 bases). Sequencing was performed on blood. CDR3 residues: CASRVLGDLAGNTIYF. The CDR3 DNA sequence: TGTGCCAGCAGAGTTTTGGGGGATTTAGCTGGAAACACCATATATTTT.